The 28 T cell receptor beta chains below come from one sample, sequenced in a study of response to subunit inactivated influenza vaccine. Each CDR3 protein gets one entry after TCRdb re-called the RT-PCR reads with MiXCR. The sample records more than 200,000 distinct CDR3 sequences, more than 9% being singletons. The sample consisted of non-naive T cells sorted from PBMCs, taken roughly 15 days before vaccination. These receptor sequences come from a man aged 45-60 years who received an inactivated influenza vaccine.

Many counts were recorded for this clonotype. The genes are TRBV7-2 and TRBJ2-7; 9 bases align to TRBD1. Germline values: CDR1 SGHTA, CDR2 FQGNSA. The CDR3 totals 15 residues. V lost 3 bases to trimming and J lost 0 bases; unmatched junction nucleotides: 3. CDR3 in amino acids: CASSFDRGSSYEQYF. Written as DNA, the CDR3 is TGTGCCAGCAGCTTCGACAGGGGGAGCTCCTACGAGCAGTACTTC. Together with reference TRBV7-2 and TRBJ2-7, the CDR3 gives the full variable domain: GAGVSQSPSNKVTEKGKDVELRCDPISGHTALYWYRQSLGQGLEFLIYFQGNSAPDKSGLPSDRFSAERTGGSVSTLTIQRTQQEDSAVYLCASSFDRGSSYEQYFGPGTRLTVT.

In its sample, this clonotype was seen a few times. The V gene is TRBV24-1, the J gene TRBJ2-7; D possibly matches TRBD1 or TRBD2 (5 bases each). Trimming pared 9 bases from V and 0 bases from J, leaving 11 bases between. This CDR3 spans 13 amino acids. Germline V CDR1 and CDR2: KGHDR, SFDVKD. The CDR3 region has the DNA TGTGCCACCCAGGCCGGGGCCTCCTACGAGCAGTACTTC. Amino acid sequence: CATQAGASYEQYF.

The rearrangement joins TRBV24-1 to TRBJ2-1; 7 nucleotides align to TRBD1. V trimming: 9 bases; J trimming: 0 bases; junction bases outside the gene matches: 4. The CDR3 sequence is 14 residues long. CDR1 is KGHDR, CDR2 SFDVKD, per germline. The CDR3 here is CATSGGSSYNEQFF. The DNA for the CDR3 is TGTGCCACCTCAGGGGGAAGCTCCTACAATGAGCAGTTCTTC.

The rearrangement uses TRBV7-6 and TRBJ2-6, with no clear D. The CDR3 spans 18 residues. Germline loops: CDR1 SGHVS, CDR2 FNYEAQ. The V end was cut by 1 base, the J end by 2 bases, with 15 bases between. DNA for the CDR3: TGTGCCAGCAGCTTAGAGAGGTCGGGTAGTGCTGGGGCCAACGTCCTGACTTTC. Encoded protein: CASSLERSGSAGANVLTF.

The V and J genes are TRBV12-3 or TRBV12-4 and TRBJ2-1; 8 bases are a match to TRBD2. The ends lost 5 bases at V and 3 bases at J; junction bases unmatched: 6. The CDR3 has 15 amino acids. CDR3 sequence reads: CASSDSGEIYNEQFF. Written as DNA, the CDR3 is TGTGCCAGCAGTGATAGCGGGGAGATCTACAATGAGCAGTTCTTC.

The chain joins TRBV28 to TRBJ1-3; maybe TRBD1 (5 bases). The CDR3 runs to 16 residues. Looked up from germline, CDR1 is MDHEN and CDR2 is SYDVKM. V lost 0 bases and J 8 bases, leaving 17 bases between the germline ends. The CDR3, as DNA: TGTGCCAGCAGTTTATGGCCCGGGACCGACGGATACACCATATATTTT. This codes for CASSLWPGTDGYTIYF.

This clonotype was detected many times. J is TRBJ2-3 and V is TRBV20-1, with 12 bases identical to TRBD2. V was pared by 2 bases and J by 2 bases, with 2 bases of the junction left unmatched. The CDR3 extends over 15 amino acids. Germline values: CDR1 DFQATT, CDR2 SNEGSKA (reference sequence). The CDR3 region is CSARTSGRPTDTQYF. In DNA form, the CDR3 reads TGCAGTGCTAGAACTAGCGGGAGGCCCACAGATACGCAGTATTTT.

This clonotype showed up just a few times. The chain employs TRBV7-6 and TRBJ2-1; D uncertain. CDR3 size: 15 residues. Germline-derived CDR1 and CDR2 are SGHVS and FNYEAQ. V gave up 5 bases and J gave up 2 bases, with 13 bases separating them. CDR3 bases: TGTGCCAGCAGCCCTAGGCACTCCGCCTACAATGAGCAGTTCTTC. Translation: CASSPRHSAYNEQFF.

This clonotype was detected only a few times. The V and J genes are TRBV19 and TRBJ2-1; possibly TRBD1 or TRBD2 for D (5 bases each). CDR3 size: 15 residues. CDR1 is LNHDA, CDR2 SQIVND, per germline (reference sequence). V lost 3 bases to trimming and J lost 5 bases, with 14 bases between them. CDR3 DNA sequence: TGTGCCAGTAGTATCGGTGGGGGTTACAACAATGAGCAGTTCTTC. It is translated as CASSIGGGYNNEQFF.

This clonotype has just a few counts. The germline gene is not matched at one end of the junction; a read error may be the cause. Written as DNA, the CDR3 is TGTGCCAGCAGCGCGCCAAGACAGTCAGTAGGCACTGGAGCTTTCTTT. Amino acid sequence: CASSAPRQSVGTGAFF. The J gene is TRBJ1-1, the V gene TRBV11-2; D possibly corresponds to TRBD1 (5 bases). Germline CDR1 and CDR2: SGHAT and FQNNGV. The CDR3 length is 16 residues.

In its sample, this clonotype was seen a few times. The chain links TRBV4-1 to TRBJ2-3; D may correspond to TRBD1 or TRBD2 (5 bases each). Germline assignment: CDR1 MGHRA and CDR2 YSYEKL. V was clipped by 4 bases and J by 2 bases, with 13 bases between them. The CDR3 spans 15 residues. In DNA form, the CDR3 reads TGCGCCAGCAGCCGGGACCTCTATCCCACAGATACGCAGTATTTT. Residues: CASSRDLYPTDTQYF.

This clonotype was found many times. This chain uses TRBV9 with TRBJ1-1; D not resolved. This CDR3 has 10 amino acids. Trimming stripped 1 base from V and 11 bases from J, with 6 bases between. CDR1 and CDR2 from the germline V gene are SGDLS and YYNGEE. CDR3 region: CASSVKRAFF. CDR3 bases: TGTGCCAGCAGCGTAAAGAGGGCTTTCTTT.

This clonotype was observed a handful of times. The chain uses TRBV28 and TRBJ2-5, with 10 positions matching TRBD2. Germline-derived CDR1 and CDR2 are MDHEN and SYDVKM. The CDR3 covers 15 residues. J gave up 4 bases and V 5 bases, and 7 bases lay outside the gene matches. This CDR3 reads CASSLGLAIRETQYF. In DNA form, the CDR3 reads TGTGCCAGCAGTCTGGGACTAGCGATTCGAGAGACCCAGTACTTC.

The rearrangement joins TRBV9 to TRBJ2-1; D is unclear. This CDR3 is built from 16 residues. Trimming cost V 0 bases and J 0 bases, with 10 bases left between them. From germline, CDR1 is SGDLS and CDR2 YYNGEE. CDR3 nucleotides: TGTGCCAGCAGCGTAGATGGCGGAAGCTCCTACAATGAGCAGTTCTTC. Encoded protein: CASSVDGGSSYNEQFF.

V usage is TRBV7-9 and J usage is TRBJ1-5; D uncertain. Trimming left V 4 bases short and J 7 bases short, with 8 bases between. CDR3 size: 12 residues. Germline V gives CDR1 SEHNR, CDR2 FQNEAQ (reference sequence). Written as DNA, the CDR3 is TGTGCCAGCAGCTCCGGCGCCCAGCCCCAGCATTTT. It codes for CASSSGAQPQHF.

This clonotype was picked up many times. The rearrangement uses TRBV11-2 and TRBJ2-5, with D possibly TRBD2 on 5 matching bases. Germline V lookup: CDR1 SGHAT, CDR2 FQNNGV. The CDR3 is made up of 15 amino acids. V lost 6 bases to trimming and J lost 5 bases, with 19 bases between them. The CDR3 DNA is TGTGCCAGCAGTTCGTCGAGGGCGGCACGGGAGACCCAGTACTTC. It is translated as CASSSSRAARETQYF.

The chain combines TRBV3-1 with TRBJ1-3, with D unclear. CDR1 is LGHDT, CDR2 YNNKEL, per germline (reference sequence). Trimming stripped 2 bases from V and 0 bases from J, with 14 bases between. This CDR3 region has 17 residues. CDR3 in amino acids: CASSQRFLGYSGNTIYF. CDR3 DNA: TGTGCCAGCAGCCAAAGGTTTTTGGGCTACTCTGGAAACACCATATATTTT.

About this clonotype: With a much larger clone just one base away, this may be a read error. The chain uses TRBV6-2 or TRBV6-3 and TRBJ2-7, with D possibly matching TRBD2 (5 bases). The V gene's germline CDR1 is MNHEY and CDR2 SVGEGT. CDR3 length: 12 amino acids. Here the CDR3 DNA reads TGTGGCAGCAAGACTATGGACTACGAGCAGTACTTC. Protein product: CGSKTMDYEQYF.

The CDR3 DNA reads as TGTGCCAGCAGTGCCGCTCTGGGGGCCAACGTCCTGACTTTC. This translates into CASSAALGANVLTF. This rearrangement joins TRBV6-4 to TRBJ2-6; D is uncertain. V lost 4 bases and J 4 bases, leaving 8 bases between the germline ends. The length of the CDR3 is 14 residues. CDR1 is MRHNA and CDR2 is SNTAGT in the germline V gene.

V gene TRBV12-3 or TRBV12-4 combines with J gene TRBJ2-2, with TRBD2 as a possible D gene (5 bases). This CDR3 contains 18 residues. V gave up 11 bases and J gave up 0 bases, with 25 bases separating them. CDR3 DNA sequence: TGTGCCTTCAGTTTATGGCTTAGGAGCGGACCGAACACCGGGGAGCTGTTTTTT. The encoded protein is CAFSLWLRSGPNTGELFF.

This clonotype was detected many times. The chain uses TRBV7-2 and TRBJ2-3, with D hard to call. The CDR3 extends over 15 amino acids. Germline CDR1 reads SGHTA; CDR2 reads FQGNSA. Deletions cut 4 bases from V and 2 bases from J, with 13 bases between. CDR3 sequence: CASSSDGRSTDTQYF. In nucleotides, the CDR3 is TGTGCCAGCAGCTCCGACGGCCGATCCACAGATACGCAGTATTTT.

This chain uses TRBV6-2 or TRBV6-3 with TRBJ2-7, with D unresolved. Germline V gives CDR1 MNHEY, CDR2 SVGEGT. The length of the CDR3 is 17 residues. Trimming cost V 2 bases and J 4 bases, with 21 bases left between them. CDR3 bases: TGTGCCAGCAGTTACCCTTCGGTATCCCAGATAAAATACGAGCAGTACTTC. This encodes CASSYPSVSQIKYEQYF.

The table lists this clonotype with many counts. The V and J genes are TRBV12-3 or TRBV12-4 and TRBJ1-6; TRBD1 agrees at 7 bases. V trimming: 6 bases; J trimming: 5 bases; junction bases outside the gene matches: 4. There are 14 residues in the CDR3. The CDR3: CASRSGTDNSPLHF. The CDR3 nucleotides are TGTGCCAGCAGGTCCGGGACAGATAATTCACCCCTCCACTTT.

The table lists this clonotype with many counts. The V and J genes are TRBV24-1 and TRBJ1-5; 7 bases fit TRBD1. The germline CDR1 and CDR2 sequences are KGHDR and SFDVKD. The CDR3 consists of 14 residues. Unmatched junction bases numbered 4, after V lost 6 bases and J lost 3 bases. CDR3: CATSTTGANQPQHF. CDR3 sequence (DNA): TGTGCCACCAGTACCACAGGGGCCAATCAGCCCCAGCATTTT.

Ten or more counts support this clonotype. The CDR3 loop is CASSLMTPGNGELFF. The CDR3 DNA follows: TGCGCCAGCAGCCTGATGACCCCCGGGAACGGGGAGCTGTTTTTT. The genes are TRBV5-1 and TRBJ2-2; weak D call: TRBD2 (5 bases). Germline V lookup: CDR1 SGHRS, CDR2 YFSETQ. With 4 bases removed from V and 7 bases from J, the gap between germline ends came to 17 bases. The CDR3 runs 15 residues.

The chain joins TRBV29-1 to TRBJ2-5, with 8 bases that match TRBD2. V gave up 4 bases and J gave up 4 bases; unmatched junction bases: 5. The CDR3 spans 13 residues. Germline-derived CDR1 and CDR2 are SQVTM and ANQGSEA. The CDR3, as DNA: TGCAGCGTTGTGACTAGCGTGGTAGAGACCCAGTACTTC. It encodes CSVVTSVVETQYF.

This clonotype was recorded many times. J is TRBJ2-1 and V is TRBV20-1; possible D gene TRBD1, 6 bases. V was pared by 7 bases and J by 7 bases, with 23 bases between. This CDR3 spans 15 amino acids. Germline V gene sequence: CDR1 DFQATT, CDR2 SNEGSKA (reference sequence). CDR3 bases: TGCAGTGTTGACCAGAGGGGGTCTCGACCGAATGAGCAGTTCTTC. Protein product: CSVDQRGSRPNEQFF.

This clonotype was detected a few times. J is TRBJ2-5 and V is TRBV4-3; D is undetermined. Germline values: CDR1 LGHNA, CDR2 YSLEER. The length of the CDR3 is 15 residues. V lost 0 bases to trimming and J lost 4 bases, with 12 bases between them. CDR3 amino acids: CASSQEGQPGETQYF. The CDR3 DNA is TGCGCCAGCAGCCAAGAGGGCCAGCCGGGAGAGACCCAGTACTTC.